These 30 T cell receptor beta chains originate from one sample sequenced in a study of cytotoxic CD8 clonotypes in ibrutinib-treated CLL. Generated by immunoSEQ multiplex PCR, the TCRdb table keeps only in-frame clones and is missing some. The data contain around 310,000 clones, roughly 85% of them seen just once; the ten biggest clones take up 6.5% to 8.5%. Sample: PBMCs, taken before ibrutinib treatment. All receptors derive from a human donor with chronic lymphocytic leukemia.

For the CDR3, the DNA is TGTGCCAGTAGTATTTCAAGGACAACCGGCAATGAGCAGTTCTTC. Protein: CASSISRTTGNEQFF. The chain carries TRBV19 and TRBJ2-1; D might be TRBD1 (5 bases). Germline loops: CDR1 LNHDA, CDR2 SQIVND (reference sequence). CDR3 length: 15 residues. V lost 3 bases, J lost 6 bases, and 15 bases lay in between.

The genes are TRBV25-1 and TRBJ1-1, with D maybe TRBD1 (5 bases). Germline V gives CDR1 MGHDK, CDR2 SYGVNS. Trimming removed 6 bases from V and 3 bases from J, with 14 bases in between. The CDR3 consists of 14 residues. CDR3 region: CASRGDGAYTEAFF. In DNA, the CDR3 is TGTGCCAGCAGGGGGGACGGGGCTTACACTGAAGCTTTCTTT.

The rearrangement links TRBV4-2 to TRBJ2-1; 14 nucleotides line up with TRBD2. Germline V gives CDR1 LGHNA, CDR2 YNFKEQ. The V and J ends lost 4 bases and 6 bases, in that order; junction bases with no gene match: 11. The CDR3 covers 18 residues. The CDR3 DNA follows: TGTGCCAGCAGCCCAGAAGGGACTAGCGGGAGTTTTGGCAATGAGCAGTTCTTC. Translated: CASSPEGTSGSFGNEQFF.

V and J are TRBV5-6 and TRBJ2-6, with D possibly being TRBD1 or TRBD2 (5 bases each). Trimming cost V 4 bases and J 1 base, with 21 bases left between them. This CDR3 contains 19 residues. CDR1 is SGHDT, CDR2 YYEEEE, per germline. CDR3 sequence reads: CASSMNRGRGFSGANVLTF. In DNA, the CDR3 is TGTGCCAGCAGCATGAATCGGGGACGGGGTTTTTCTGGGGCCAACGTCCTGACTTTC.

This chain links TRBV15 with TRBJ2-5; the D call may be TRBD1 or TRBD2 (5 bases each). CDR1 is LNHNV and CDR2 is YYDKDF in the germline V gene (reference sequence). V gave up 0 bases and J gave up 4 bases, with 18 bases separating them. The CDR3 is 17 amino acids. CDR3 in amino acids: CATSREGTLGPGETQYF. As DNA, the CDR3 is TGTGCCACCAGCAGAGAAGGGACCCTGGGACCCGGAGAGACCCAGTACTTC.

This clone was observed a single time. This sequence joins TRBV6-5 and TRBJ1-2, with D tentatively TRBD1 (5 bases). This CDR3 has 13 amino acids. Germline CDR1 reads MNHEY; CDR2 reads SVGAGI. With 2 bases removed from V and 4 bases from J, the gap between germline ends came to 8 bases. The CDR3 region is CASSYRGVYGYTF. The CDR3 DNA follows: TGTGCCAGCAGTTACAGAGGGGTCTATGGCTACACCTTC.

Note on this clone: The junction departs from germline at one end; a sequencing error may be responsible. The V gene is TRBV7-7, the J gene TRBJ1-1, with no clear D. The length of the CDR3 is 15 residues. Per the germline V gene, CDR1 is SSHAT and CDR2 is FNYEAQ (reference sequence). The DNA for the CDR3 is TGTGCTAGCAGCTTAGCGGGTGGCGGGCGGGCTGAAGCTTTCTTT. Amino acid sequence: CASSLAGGGRAEAFF.

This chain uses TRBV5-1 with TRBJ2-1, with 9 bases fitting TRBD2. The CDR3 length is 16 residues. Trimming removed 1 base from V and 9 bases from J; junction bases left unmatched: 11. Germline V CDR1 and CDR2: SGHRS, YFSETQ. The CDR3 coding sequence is TGCGCCAGCAGCTTGCCCGTGGGGCGGGAGGGCCGTGAGCAGTTCTTC. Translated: CASSLPVGREGREQFF.

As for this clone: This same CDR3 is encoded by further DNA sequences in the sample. CDR3 sequence: CASSPRQGLNYGYTF. In DNA, the CDR3 is TGTGCCAGCAGCCCACGACAGGGACTTAACTATGGCTACACCTTC. The chain uses TRBV7-9 and TRBJ1-2; 7 bases match TRBD1. Germline V lookup: CDR1 SEHNR, CDR2 FQNEAQ (reference sequence). The CDR3 sequence is 15 residues long. Trimming removed 5 bases from V and 1 base from J; junction bases left unmatched: 7. The full variable domain, in which reference TRBV7-9 and TRBJ1-2 provide the parts outside the CDR3, is DTGVSQNPRHKITKRGQNVTFRCDPISEHNRLYWYRQTLGQGPEFLTYFQNEAQLEKSRLLSDRFSAERPKGSFSTLEIQRTEQGDSAMYLCASSPRQGLNYGYTFGSGTRLTVV.

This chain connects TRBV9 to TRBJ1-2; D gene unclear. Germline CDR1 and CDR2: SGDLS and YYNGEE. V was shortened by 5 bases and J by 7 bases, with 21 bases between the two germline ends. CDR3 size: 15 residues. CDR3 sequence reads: CASRCGTAGLCGYTF. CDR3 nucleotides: TGTGCCAGCAGGTGTGGAACAGCCGGGTTATGTGGCTACACCTTC. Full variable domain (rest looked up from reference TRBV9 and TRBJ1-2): DSGVTQTPKHLITATGQRVTLRCSPRSGDLSVYWYQQSLDQGLQFLIQYYNGEERAKGNILERFSAQQFPDLHSELNLSSLELGDSALYFCASRCGTAGLCGYTFGSGTRLTVV.

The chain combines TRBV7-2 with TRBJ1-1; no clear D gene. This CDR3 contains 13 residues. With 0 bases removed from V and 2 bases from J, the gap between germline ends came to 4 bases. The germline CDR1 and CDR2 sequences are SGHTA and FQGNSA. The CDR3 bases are TGTGCCAGCAGCTTAGCAGGAAACACTGAAGCTTTCTTT. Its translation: CASSLAGNTEAFF.

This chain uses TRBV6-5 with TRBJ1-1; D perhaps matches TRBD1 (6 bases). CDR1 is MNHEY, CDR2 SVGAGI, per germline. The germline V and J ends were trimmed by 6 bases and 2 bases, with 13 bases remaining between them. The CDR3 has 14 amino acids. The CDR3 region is CASRPYRENTEAFF. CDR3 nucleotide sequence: TGTGCCAGCAGACCCTACAGGGAAAACACTGAAGCTTTCTTT.

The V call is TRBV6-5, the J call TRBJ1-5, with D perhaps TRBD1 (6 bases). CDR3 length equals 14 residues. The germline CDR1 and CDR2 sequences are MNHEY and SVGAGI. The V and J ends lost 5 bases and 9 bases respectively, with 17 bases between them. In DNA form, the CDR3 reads TGTGCCAGCAGTGAGACAGGACCCCTTGGGCCCCAGCATTTT. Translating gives CASSETGPLGPQHF.

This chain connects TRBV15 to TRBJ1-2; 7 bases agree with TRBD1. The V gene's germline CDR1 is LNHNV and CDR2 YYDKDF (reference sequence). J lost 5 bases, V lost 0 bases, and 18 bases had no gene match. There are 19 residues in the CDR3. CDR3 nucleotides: TGTGCCACCAGCAGAGATCTTGCGACAGGGAGTCGTGGACCGTATGGCTACACCTTC. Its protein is CATSRDLATGSRGPYGYTF.

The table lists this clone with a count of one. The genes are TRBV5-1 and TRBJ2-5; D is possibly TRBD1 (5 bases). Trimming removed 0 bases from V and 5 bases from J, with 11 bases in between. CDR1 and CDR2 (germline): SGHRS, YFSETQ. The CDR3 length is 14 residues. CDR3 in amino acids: CASSLAQVVETQYF. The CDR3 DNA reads TGCGCCAGCAGCTTGGCACAGGTCGTTGAGACCCAGTACTTC.

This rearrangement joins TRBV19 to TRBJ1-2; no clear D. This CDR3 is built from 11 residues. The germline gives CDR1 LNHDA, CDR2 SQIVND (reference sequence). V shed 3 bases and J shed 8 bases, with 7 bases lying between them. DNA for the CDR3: TGTGCCAGTAGTATCGGTTTCGGCTACACCTTC. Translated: CASSIGFGYTF.

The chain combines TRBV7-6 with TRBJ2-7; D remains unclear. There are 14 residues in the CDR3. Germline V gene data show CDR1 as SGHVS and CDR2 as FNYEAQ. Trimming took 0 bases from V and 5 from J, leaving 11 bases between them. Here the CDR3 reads CASSLALGSDEQYF. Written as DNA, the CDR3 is TGTGCCAGCAGCTTAGCGCTGGGCTCGGACGAGCAGTACTTC.

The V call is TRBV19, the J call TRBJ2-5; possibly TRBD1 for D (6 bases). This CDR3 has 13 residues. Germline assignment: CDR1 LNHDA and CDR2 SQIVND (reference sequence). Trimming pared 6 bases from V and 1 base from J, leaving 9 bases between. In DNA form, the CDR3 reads TGTGCCAGTAGGGGACACCCCCAAGAGACCCAGTACTTC. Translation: CASRGHPQETQYF. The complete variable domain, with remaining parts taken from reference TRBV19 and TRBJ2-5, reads DGGITQSPKYLFRKEGQNVTLSCEQNLNHDAMYWYRQDPGQGLRLIYYSQIVNDFQKGDIAEGYSVSREKKESFPLTVTSAQKNPTAFYLCASRGHPQETQYFGPGTRLLVL.

The chain's CDR3 is CASSLTWSGGRRTDTQYF. For the CDR3, the DNA is TGCGCCAGCAGCTTGACTTGGTCAGGAGGCAGGCGCACAGATACGCAGTATTTT. This sequence joins TRBV5-1 and TRBJ2-3; the D gene is possibly TRBD2 (5 bases). V dropped 1 base and J dropped 1 base, with 19 bases sitting between them. Germline loops: CDR1 SGHRS, CDR2 YFSETQ. There are 18 residues in the CDR3.

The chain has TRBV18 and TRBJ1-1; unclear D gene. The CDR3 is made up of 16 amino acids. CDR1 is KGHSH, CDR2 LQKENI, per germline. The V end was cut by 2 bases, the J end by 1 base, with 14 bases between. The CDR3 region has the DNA TGTGCCAGCTCACCAGCTTCCGGACTTCGGAACACTGAAGCTTTCTTT. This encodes CASSPASGLRNTEAFF.

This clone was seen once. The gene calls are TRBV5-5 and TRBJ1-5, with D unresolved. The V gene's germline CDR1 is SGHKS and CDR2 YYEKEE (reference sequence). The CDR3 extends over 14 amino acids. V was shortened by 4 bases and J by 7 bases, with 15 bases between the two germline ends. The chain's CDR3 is CASSRLGISQPQHF. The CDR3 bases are TGTGCCAGCAGCCGCCTTGGGATCAGCCAGCCCCAGCATTTT.

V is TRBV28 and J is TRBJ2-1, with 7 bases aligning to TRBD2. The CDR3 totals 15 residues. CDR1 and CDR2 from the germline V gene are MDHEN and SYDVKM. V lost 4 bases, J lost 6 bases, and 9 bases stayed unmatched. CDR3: CASSSPGLQTNEQFF. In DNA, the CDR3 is TGTGCCAGCAGTTCGCCGGGACTACAAACCAATGAGCAGTTCTTC.

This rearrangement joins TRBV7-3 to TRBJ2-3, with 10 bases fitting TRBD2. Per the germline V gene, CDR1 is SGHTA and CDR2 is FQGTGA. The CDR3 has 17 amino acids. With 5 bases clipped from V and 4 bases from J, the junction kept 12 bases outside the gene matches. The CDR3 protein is CASSLLSGRGGSDTQYF. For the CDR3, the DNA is TGTGCCAGCAGCCTACTAAGCGGGAGGGGAGGGTCAGATACGCAGTATTTT. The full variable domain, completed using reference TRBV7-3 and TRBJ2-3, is GAGVSQTPSNKVTEKGKYVELRCDPISGHTALYWYRQSLGQGPEFLIYFQGTGAADDSGLPNDRFFAVRPEGSVSTLKIQRTERGDSAVYLCASSLLSGRGGSDTQYFGPGTRLTVL.

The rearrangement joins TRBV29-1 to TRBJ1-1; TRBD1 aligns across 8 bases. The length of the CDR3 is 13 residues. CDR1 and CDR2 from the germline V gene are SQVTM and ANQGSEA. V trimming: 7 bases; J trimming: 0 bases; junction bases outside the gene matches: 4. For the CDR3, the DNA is TGCAGCGGGAGACAGGGGATGAACACTGAAGCTTTCTTT. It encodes CSGRQGMNTEAFF. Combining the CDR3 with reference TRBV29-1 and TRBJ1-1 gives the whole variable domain SAVISQKPSRDICQRGTSLTIQCQVDSQVTMMFWYRQQPGQSLTLIATANQGSEATYESGFVIDKFPISRPNLTFSTLTVSNMSPEDSSIYLCSGRQGMNTEAFFGQGTRLTVV.

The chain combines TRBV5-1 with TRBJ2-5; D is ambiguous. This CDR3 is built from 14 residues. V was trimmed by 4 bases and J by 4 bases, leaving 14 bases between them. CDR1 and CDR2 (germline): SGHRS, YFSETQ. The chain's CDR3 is CASSPMVGPETQYF. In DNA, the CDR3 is TGCGCCAGCAGCCCGATGGTGGGTCCAGAGACCCAGTACTTC.

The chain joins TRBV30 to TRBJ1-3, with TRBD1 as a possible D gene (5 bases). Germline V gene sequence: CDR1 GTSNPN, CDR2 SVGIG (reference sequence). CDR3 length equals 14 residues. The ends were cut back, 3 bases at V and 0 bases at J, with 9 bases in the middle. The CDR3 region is CAWSSTVSGNTIYF. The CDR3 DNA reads TGTGCCTGGAGCTCGACAGTCTCTGGAAACACCATATATTTT.

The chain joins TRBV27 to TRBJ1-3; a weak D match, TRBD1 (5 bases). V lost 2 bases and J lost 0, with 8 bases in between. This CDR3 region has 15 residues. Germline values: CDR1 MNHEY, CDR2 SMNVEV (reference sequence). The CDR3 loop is CASSLQGNSGNTIYF. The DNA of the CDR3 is TGTGCCAGCAGTTTACAGGGAAACTCTGGAAACACCATATATTTT.

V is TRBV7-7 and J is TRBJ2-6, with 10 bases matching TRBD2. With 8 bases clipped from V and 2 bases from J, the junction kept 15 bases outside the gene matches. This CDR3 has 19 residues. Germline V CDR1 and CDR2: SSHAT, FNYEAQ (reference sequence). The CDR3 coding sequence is TGTGCCAGCGAAGACGGGACTAGCGAGACCGGCACTGGGGCCAACGTCCTGACTTTC. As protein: CASEDGTSETGTGANVLTF. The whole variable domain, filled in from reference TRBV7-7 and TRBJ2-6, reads GAGVSQSPRYKVTKRGQDVTLRCDPISSHATLYWYQQALGQGPEFLTYFNYEAQPDKSGLPSDRFSAERPEGSISTLTIQRTEQRDSAMYRCASEDGTSETGTGANVLTFGAGSRLTVL.

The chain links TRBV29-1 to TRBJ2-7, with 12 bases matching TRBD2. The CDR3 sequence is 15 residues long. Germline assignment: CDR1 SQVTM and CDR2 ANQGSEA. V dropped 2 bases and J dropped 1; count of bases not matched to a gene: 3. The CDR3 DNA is TGCAGCGTTGAATGGCTAGCGGGAGGGTCCTACGAGCAGTACTTC. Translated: CSVEWLAGGSYEQYF.

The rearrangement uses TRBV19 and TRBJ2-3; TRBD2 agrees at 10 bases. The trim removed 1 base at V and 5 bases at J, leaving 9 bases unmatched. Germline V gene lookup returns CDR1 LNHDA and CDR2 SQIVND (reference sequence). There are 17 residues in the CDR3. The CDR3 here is CASSIVPSGSIIDTQYF. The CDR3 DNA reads TGTGCCAGTAGTATAGTTCCTAGCGGGAGTATCATAGATACGCAGTATTTT. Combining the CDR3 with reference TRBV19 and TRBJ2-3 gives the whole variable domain DGGITQSPKYLFRKEGQNVTLSCEQNLNHDAMYWYRQDPGQGLRLIYYSQIVNDFQKGDIAEGYSVSREKKESFPLTVTSAQKNPTAFYLCASSIVPSGSIIDTQYFGPGTRLTVL.